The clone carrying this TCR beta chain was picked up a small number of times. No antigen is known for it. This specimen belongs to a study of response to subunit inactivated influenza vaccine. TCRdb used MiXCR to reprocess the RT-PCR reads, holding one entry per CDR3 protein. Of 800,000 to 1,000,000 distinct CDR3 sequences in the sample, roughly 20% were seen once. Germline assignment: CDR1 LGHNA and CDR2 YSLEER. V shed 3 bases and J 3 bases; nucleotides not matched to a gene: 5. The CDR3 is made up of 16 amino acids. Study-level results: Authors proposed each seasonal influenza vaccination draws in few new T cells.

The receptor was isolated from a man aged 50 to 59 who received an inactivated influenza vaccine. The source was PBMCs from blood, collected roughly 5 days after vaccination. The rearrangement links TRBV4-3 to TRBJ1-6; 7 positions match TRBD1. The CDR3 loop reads CASSQAGTVYNSPLHF. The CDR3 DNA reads TGCGCCAGCAGCCAGGCCGGGACAGTCTATAATTCACCCCTCCACTTT.